Listed below are T cell receptor beta chains from one sample, sequenced in a study of cytomegalovirus exposure and HLA in healthy donors. Profiling relied on immunoSEQ multiplex PCR, and the TCRdb table lists in-frame clones only, not all of them. The sample consists of roughly 80,000 clones, more than 80% of them appearing once. Sequenced material: PBMCs. All receptors come from a woman in her twenties or thirties in good health and CMV-seronegative. CDR3s include the opening cysteine and the closing phenylalanine or tryptophan. The D gene is left open where the match is weak. Clone size, where shown, is once, few, many, or a class for clones that have expanded.

v_gene	d_gene	j_gene	abundance	CDR3aa	CDR3nt
TRBV6-1	.	TRBJ1-1	.	CASTGLAPNTEAFF	TGTGCCAGCACCGGGTTGGCGCCGAACACTGAAGCTTTCTTT
TRBV9	.	TRBJ1-1	.	CASSPSDRGYTEAFF	TGTGCCAGCAGCCCCAGCGACCGAGGGTACACTGAAGCTTTCTTT
TRBV6-5	.	TRBJ1-3	once	CASGQGNSGNTIYF	TGTGCCAGCGGGCAGGGGAACTCTGGAAACACCATATATTTT
TRBV5-5	.	TRBJ1-2	.	CASSLGLSYYGYTF	TGTGCCAGCAGCTTGGGGTTGAGTTACTATGGCTACACCTTC
TRBV7-9	TRBD1	TRBJ1-2	.	CASSAGGQGEDYGYTF	TGTGCCAGCAGCGCTGGGGGACAGGGGGAGGACTATGGCTACACCTTC
TRBV10-3	TRBD1	TRBJ2-1	.	CAISLGQGAFNEQFF	TGTGCCATCAGCCTCGGACAGGGGGCCTTCAATGAGCAGTTCTTC
TRBV19	TRBD2	TRBJ2-1	.	CASSALRTSGRAGGNEQFF	TGTGCCAGTAGTGCCCTCAGGACTAGCGGGAGGGCCGGGGGCAATGAGCAGTTCTTC
TRBV7-2	.	TRBJ2-4	few	CASSLEGIWNIQYF	TGTGCCAGCAGCTTAGAGGGGATTTGGAACATTCAGTACTTC
TRBV9	TRBD1	TRBJ2-7	.	CASSVSGTGSYEQYF	TGTGCCAGCAGCGTCTCCGGGACAGGGTCCTACGAGCAGTACTTC
TRBV10-3	.	TRBJ2-7	.	CAISEQPWAGGGGHEQYF	TGTGCCATCAGTGAGCAACCTTGGGCCGGGGGCGGGGGCCACGAGCAGTACTTC
TRBV11-2	.	TRBJ1-4	.	CASSSDALRWDGGGEKLFF	TGTGCCAGCAGCTCAGACGCTCTAAGATGGGACGGGGGTGGTGAAAAACTGTTTTTT
TRBV14	.	TRBJ1-4	.	CASSQERGFGEKLFF	TGTGCCAGCAGCCAAGAGAGGGGGTTCGGAGAAAAACTGTTTTTT
TRBV28	.	TRBJ2-3	few	CAAGGSSTGTDTQYF	TGTGCAGCAGGAGGGTCTTCGACTGGCACAGATACGCAGTATTTT
TRBV11-2	TRBD2	TRBJ2-1	once	CASSLASPGLVGNEQFF	TGTGCCAGCAGCTTAGCTTCCCCGGGACTAGTAGGTAATGAGCAGTTCTTC
TRBV6-5	.	TRBJ1-5	.	CASSRQNSNQPQHF	TGTGCCAGCAGCAGACAGAATAGCAATCAGCCCCAGCATTTT
TRBV13	.	TRBJ2-7	.	CASSPGRVSYEQYF	TGTGCCAGCAGCCCGGGCAGGGTTTCCTACGAGCAGTACTTC
TRBV11-2	.	TRBJ2-7	.	CASSPGTLLSDEQYF	TGTGCCAGCAGCCCCGGGACTCTTTTGTCGGACGAGCAGTACTTC
TRBV11-3	.	TRBJ2-1	.	CASSLEGQPEQFF	TGTGCCAGCAGCTTAGAGGGGCAGCCCGAGCAGTTCTTC
TRBV27	TRBD2	TRBJ2-1	.	CASSPGTSGTYNEQFF	TGTGCCAGCAGTCCCGGGACTAGCGGGACCTACAATGAGCAGTTCTTC
TRBV9	.	TRBJ1-2	.	CASRGAGGALANYGYTF	TGTGCCAGCAGGGGTGCCGGGGGGGCCTTAGCTAACTATGGCTACACCTTC
TRBV5-1	TRBD2	TRBJ2-3	.	CASSPGLATDTQYF	TGCGCCAGCAGCCCGGGACTAGCCACAGATACGCAGTATTTT
TRBV11-2	.	TRBJ2-1	.	CASSLGLVDLAEQFF	TGTGCCAGCAGCTTAGGCCTAGTTGACCTGGCGGAGCAGTTCTTC
TRBV18	.	TRBJ2-2	.	CASSPFGGANTGELFF	TGTGCCAGCTCACCGTTCGGAGGGGCGAACACCGGGGAGCTGTTTTTT
TRBV5-1	.	TRBJ1-1	.	CASRLMGGVGTEAFF	TGCGCCAGCAGGTTAATGGGCGGGGTCGGGACTGAAGCTTTCTTT
TRBV19	TRBD1	TRBJ1-2	.	CASISPGQGFGYTF	TGTGCCAGTATTTCCCCGGGACAGGGTTTCGGCTACACCTTC
TRBV15	TRBD1	TRBJ1-2	.	CATSRDLGGQGPDYGYTF	TGTGCCACCAGCAGAGATTTAGGGGGACAGGGGCCCGACTATGGCTACACCTTC
TRBV4-2	TRBD1	TRBJ2-5	.	CASSQGSGTGEETQYF	TGTGCCAGCAGCCAAGGTTCCGGGACAGGGGAAGAGACCCAGTACTTC
TRBV18	.	TRBJ2-7	few	CASSPGNSYEQYF	TGTGCCAGCTCACCCGGGAACTCCTACGAGCAGTACTTC
TRBV10-3	.	TRBJ1-5	.	CAISDQGGGSNQPQHF	TGTGCCATCAGTGATCAGGGCGGGGGAAGCAATCAGCCCCAGCATTTT
TRBV15	TRBD2	TRBJ2-7	.	CATSRETSGAYEQYF	TGTGCCACCAGCAGAGAGACTAGCGGCGCCTACGAGCAGTACTTC
TRBV4-2	.	TRBJ2-5	.	CASSDLANQETQYF	TGTGCCAGCAGCGATCTAGCGAACCAAGAGACCCAGTACTTC
TRBV5-6	.	TRBJ2-7	.	CASIRGTARTNEQYF	TGTGCCAGCATCCGGGGGACGGCGCGAACCAACGAGCAGTACTTC
TRBV29-1	.	TRBJ1-3	.	CSVRGDSGNTIYF	TGCAGCGTTCGGGGGGACTCTGGAAACACCATATATTTT
TRBV5-6	.	TRBJ1-2	.	CASSRWGEGYTF	TGTGCCAGCAGCCGGTGGGGGGAGGGCTACACCTTC
TRBV5-1	.	TRBJ1-4	.	CASSEDSRIPNEKLFF	TGCGCCAGCAGCGAGGACAGCCGAATACCTAATGAAAAACTGTTTTTT
TRBV19	.	TRBJ2-6	.	CASSNQGASGANVLTF	TGTGCCAGTAGTAATCAGGGTGCCTCTGGGGCCAACGTCCTGACTTTC
TRBV28	TRBD1	TRBJ1-2	.	CASSSSIRQGAHVYGYTF	TGTGCCAGCAGTTCCTCCATAAGACAGGGGGCGCACGTCTATGGCTACACCTTC
TRBV19	TRBD1	TRBJ2-1	.	CASSTSQGGVSTYNEQFF	TGTGCCAGTAGTACATCACAGGGGGGAGTCTCTACGTACAATGAGCAGTTCTTC
TRBV27	.	TRBJ1-2	.	CASTTAGYGYTF	TGTGCCAGCACCACGGCAGGTTATGGCTACACCTTC
TRBV6-1	.	TRBJ1-1	.	CASSAPGVTEAFF	TGTGCCAGCAGTGCCCCAGGGGTCACTGAAGCTTTCTTT
TRBV9	TRBD1	TRBJ1-5	.	CASSPGQGGAGQPQHF	TGTGCCAGCAGCCCGGGACAGGGGGGCGCGGGTCAGCCCCAGCATTTT
TRBV6-5	.	TRBJ2-4	.	CASSRSAKNIQYF	TGTGCCAGCAGCCGGTCAGCCAAAAACATTCAGTACTTC
TRBV7-3	TRBD2	TRBJ2-1	few	CASSRTGTSGRVQFF	TGTGCCAGCAGCCGTACCGGGACTAGCGGGAGGGTGCAGTTCTTC
TRBV7-9	.	TRBJ2-1	.	CASSLARSPPGQFF	TGTGCCAGCAGCTTAGCGCGTTCTCCGCCGGGTCAGTTCTTC
TRBV5-4	TRBD2	TRBJ2-3	once	CASSRTSGNTDTQYF	TGTGCCAGCAGCCGGACTAGCGGCAACACAGATACGCAGTATTTT
TRBV18	.	TRBJ1-1	.	CASSTDRNTEAFF	TGTGCCAGCTCAACGGACAGAAACACTGAAGCTTTCTTT
TRBV19	.	TRBJ1-2	.	CASSLPSAAAYGYTF	TGTGCCAGTAGTCTCCCCTCGGCGGCGGCCTATGGCTACACCTTC
TRBV4-1	.	TRBJ2-7	once	CASSQDDPGGLRSSYEQYF	TGCGCCAGCAGCCAAGATGATCCGGGCGGGCTACGGTCCTCCTACGAGCAGTACTTC
TRBV6-6	TRBD2	TRBJ2-7	.	CASRLTSGGSSYEQYF	TGTGCCAGCAGGCTCACTAGCGGAGGGAGCTCCTACGAGCAGTACTTC